This T cell receptor (beta chain) originates from a study of OX40 agonist ivuxolimab in advanced cancers. Across the whole study: Six ivuxolimab dose levels, 0.01 to 10 mg/kg, were given intravenously every 2 weeks. Dose-escalation patients were diagnosed with hepatocellular carcinoma, melanoma, renal cell cancer or head and neck cancer. Prior anti-PD-1, anti-PD-L1 or anti-CTLA-4 therapy was allowed; about 39% had some. General study results and limits: Low clonal expansion, among the lowest seen, marked partial responders at 0.1-3.0 mg/kg.

Looked up from germline, CDR1 is MDHEN and CDR2 is SYDVKM. The ends were cut back, 6 bases at V and 2 bases at J, with 8 bases in the middle. The CDR3 is 13 amino acids. Remarks on this clone: Its antigen is not known.

TCRdb keeps only in-frame clones here, not all; method: immunoSEQ multiplex PCR. Among 75,000 to 90,000 clones, more than 80% were seen once, and the ten largest hold 8.4%. This sample comprised CD4+ or CD8+ T cells sorted from blood, obtained in a trial of the OX40 agonist ivuxolimab. The chain uses TRBV28 and TRBJ1-3; D is undetermined. This TCR came from an adult with an advanced solid tumor such as melanoma, head and neck, liver or kidney cancer. The CDR3 coding sequence is TGTGCCAGCAGCATCTTGCCTGGAAACACCATATATTTT. Amino acid sequence: CASSILPGNTIYF.